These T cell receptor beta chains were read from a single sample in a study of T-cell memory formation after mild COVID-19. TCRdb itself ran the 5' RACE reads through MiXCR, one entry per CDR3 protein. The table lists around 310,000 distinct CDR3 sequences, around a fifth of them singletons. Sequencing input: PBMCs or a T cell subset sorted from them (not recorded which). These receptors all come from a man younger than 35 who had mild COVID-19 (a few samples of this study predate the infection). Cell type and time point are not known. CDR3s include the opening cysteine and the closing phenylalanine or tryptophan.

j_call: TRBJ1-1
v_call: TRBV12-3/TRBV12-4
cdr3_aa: CASSLSAVDAFF

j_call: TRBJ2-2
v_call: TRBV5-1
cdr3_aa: CASSHGGADTGELFF

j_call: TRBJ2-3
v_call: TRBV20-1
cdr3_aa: CSARGTSTDTQYF

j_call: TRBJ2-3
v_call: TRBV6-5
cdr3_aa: CASTGWGTDTQYF

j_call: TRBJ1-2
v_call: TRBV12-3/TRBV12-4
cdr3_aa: CASSPTGSYGYTF

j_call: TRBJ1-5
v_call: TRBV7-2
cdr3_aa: CASSLDPGGYEPQHF

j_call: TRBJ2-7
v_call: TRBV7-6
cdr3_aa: CASSLGSGGLYEQYF

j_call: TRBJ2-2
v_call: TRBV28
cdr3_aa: CASSSQGLNTGELFF

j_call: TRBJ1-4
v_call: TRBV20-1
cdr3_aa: CSARPGSDEKLFF

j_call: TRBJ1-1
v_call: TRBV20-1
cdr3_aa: CSARVSPENTEAFF

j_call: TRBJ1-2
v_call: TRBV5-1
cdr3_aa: CASSLREEGYTF

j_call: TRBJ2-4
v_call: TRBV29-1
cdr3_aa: CSVEPTGLNIQYF

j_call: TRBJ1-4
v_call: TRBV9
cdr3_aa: CASSASGDRYEKLFF

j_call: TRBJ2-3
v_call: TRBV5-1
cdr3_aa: CASSDNSGGVTDTQYF

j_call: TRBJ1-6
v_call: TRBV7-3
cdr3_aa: CASSSPDRGSNNSPLHF

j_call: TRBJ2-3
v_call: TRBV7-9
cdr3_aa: CASSLRRGGTDTQYF

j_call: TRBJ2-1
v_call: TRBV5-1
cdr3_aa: CASSLAAGLPNEQFF

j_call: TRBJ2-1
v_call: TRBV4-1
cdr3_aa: CASRYRESSYNEQFF

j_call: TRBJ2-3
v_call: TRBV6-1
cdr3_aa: CASSEQPGGSTDTQYF

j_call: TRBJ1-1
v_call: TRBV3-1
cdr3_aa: CASSLSQGTEAFF

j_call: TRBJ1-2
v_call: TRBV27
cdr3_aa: CASSLHANYGYTF

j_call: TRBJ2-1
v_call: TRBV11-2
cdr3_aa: CASRQGAYNEQFF

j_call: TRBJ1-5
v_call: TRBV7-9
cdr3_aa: CASSPSGSNQPQHF

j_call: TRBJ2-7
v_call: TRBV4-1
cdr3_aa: CASSQGRASYEQYF